The clone carrying this T cell receptor (beta chain) has just a few counts. This entry comes from a study of blood T cell repertoires in COVID-19. The overall study: Material from acute and convalescent COVID-19 was sourced from the United States, Italy and Spain. The analysed material was cDNA or gDNA that came from T cells, B-cell-depleted T cells, or PBMCs.

The length of the CDR3 is 13 residues. Germline V lookup: CDR1 ENHRY, CDR2 SYGVKD. The V end lost 3 bases, the J end lost 2 bases, and 7 bases lay between the germline ends. In the original analysis: By means of reference gene primer amplification, nucleated cell counts were estimated. Assay used: immunoSEQ multiplex PCR; TCRdb lists only in-frame clones, some missing. Clone size and the V and J calls come from that table; the DNA yielded D and trimming. The sample includes 70,000 to 75,000 clones, roughly nine tenths of them seen just once. The chain has TRBV10-3 and TRBJ1-2; D unclear. The receptor was isolated from a human donor in a cohort sampled during active COVID-19. Input material: peripheral blood. The CDR3 DNA reads as TGTGCCATCAGTGATGGCGGGAACTATGGCTACACCTTC. Residues: CAISDGGNYGYTF.